A selection of T cell receptor beta chains follows, all from one sample in a study of identical twins. TCRdb reprocessed the 5' RACE reads via MiXCR and lists one record per CDR3 protein. The data contain 150,000 or so distinct CDR3 sequences, under 4.5% of them seen just once; the ten biggest clones take up 8% to 8.5%. Material for sequencing was memory T cells sorted from blood. Every receptor here comes from a man aged 18 to 29 in good health. Each CDR3 is given with its conserved first and last residue. Each record gives: D gene, V gene, J gene, clone size, CDR3 DNA, CDR3 protein. The D gene is left open where the match is weak. A row's size may be missing; if present it is once, few, many or a size class.

.	TRBV29-1	TRBJ2-1	many	TGCAGCGTTGGGTACGAGCAGTTCTTC	CSVGYEQFF
.	TRBV10-3	TRBJ2-3	many	TGTGCCACGAGCCGGGACCCGGCAGATACGCAGTATTTT	CATSRDPADTQYF
.	TRBV20-1	TRBJ2-3	many	TGCAGTGCACCACAGGGTAGGGGAGATACGCAGTATTTT	CSAPQGRGDTQYF
TRBD1	TRBV7-6	TRBJ2-2	.	TGTGCCAGCAGCTGGGACAGGAGCGCGAACACCGGGGAGCTGTTTTTT	CASSWDRSANTGELFF
TRBD1	TRBV6-1	TRBJ2-7	many	TGTGCCAGCAGTCGCTTTGGGACAGGGACTACCTACGAGCAGTACTTC	CASSRFGTGTTYEQYF
.	TRBV20-1	TRBJ2-3	many	TGCAGTGCGCCGAGGTGGGAGAGAGGGACAGATACGCAGTATTTT	CSAPRWERGTDTQYF
TRBD1	TRBV29-1	TRBJ2-1	.	TGCAGCGTTGAATTGGCCGGGACAGGGAAAGACAATGAGCAGTTCTTC	CSVELAGTGKDNEQFF
TRBD2	TRBV20-1	TRBJ2-3	many	TGCAGTGCTAGAGGTCGTCTAGCGGGGGGTCGAGCTACGCAGTATTTT	CSARGRLAGGRATQYF
.	TRBV7-2	TRBJ2-1	.	TGTGCCAGCAGCTCCCCGTTTCAGGGTGAGCAGTTCTTC	CASSSPFQGEQFF
TRBD2	TRBV25-1	TRBJ2-2	many	TGTGCCAGCAGGGGAGGGACTAGCGGGGCCACCGGGGAGCTGTTTTTT	CASRGGTSGATGELFF
.	TRBV7-8	TRBJ2-1	many	TGTGCCAGCAGCCAGGGGGGCTATGAGCAGTTCTTC	CASSQGGYEQFF
.	TRBV7-9	TRBJ2-2	few	TGTGCCAGCACCTCATCCGGTGGACTGAACACCGGGGAGCTGTTTTTT	CASTSSGGLNTGELFF
.	TRBV5-6	TRBJ2-7	many	TGTGCCAGCAGCTTCATCGGTAGCGGCGAGCAGTACTTC	CASSFIGSGEQYF
TRBD1	TRBV3-1	TRBJ2-4	many	TGTGCCAGCAGCCAAATGGACAGGGAGGTGGACATTCAGTACTTC	CASSQMDREVDIQYF
TRBD1	TRBV2	TRBJ1-3	many	TGTGCCAGCAGTAGGGACAGACCCTCTGGAAACACCATATATTTT	CASSRDRPSGNTIYF
.	TRBV20-1	TRBJ2-1	many	TGCAGTGCTAGAGATCTTGACTACAATGAGCAGTTCTTC	CSARDLDYNEQFF
TRBD2	TRBV11-1	TRBJ2-1	many	TGTGCCAGCAGCTTGAGCGGGAGGGCCAATGAGCAGTTCTTC	CASSLSGRANEQFF
.	TRBV10-3	TRBJ2-2	many	TGTGCCATCAGTGAGTCGATTTCAGGGGACACGAACACCGGGGAGCTGTTTTTT	CAISESISGDTNTGELFF
TRBD2	TRBV29-1	TRBJ2-1	many	TGCAGCGTTCACAGGCGGGAGGAGTCTAAGCAGTTCTTC	CSVHRREESKQFF
TRBD2	TRBV20-1	TRBJ2-3	few	TGCAGTGCTAGAGGGGGCGGGAGTGGCACAGATACGCAGTATTTT	CSARGGGSGTDTQYF
.	TRBV2	TRBJ2-7	many	TGTGCCAGCAGTGAATCCGATGGCTACGAGCAGTACTTC	CASSESDGYEQYF
.	TRBV4-2	TRBJ2-6	many	TGTGCCAGCAGCCCGAGGGCGGGTGCGACTGGGGCCAACGTCCTGACTTTC	CASSPRAGATGANVLTF
TRBD2	TRBV9	TRBJ2-1	many	TGTGCCAGCAGCATTCGACTAGCGGGCAATGAGCAGTTCTTC	CASSIRLAGNEQFF
TRBD2	TRBV7-6	TRBJ2-5	many	TGTGCCAGCAGCTTAGGCGGGAGGGCCAGGGAGACCCAGTACTTC	CASSLGGRARETQYF
.	TRBV28	TRBJ2-7	many	TGTGCCAGCATTCCGCCCGGGACCTACGAGCAGTACTTC	CASIPPGTYEQYF
.	TRBV27	TRBJ2-1	many	TGTGCCAGCAGTCGACGAACCGGGACTCAGGCCAATGAGCAGTTCTTC	CASSRRTGTQANEQFF
.	TRBV7-9	TRBJ1-1	many	TGTGCCAGCAGCTTGCAAAATGTTCAGAACACTGAAGCTTTCTTT	CASSLQNVQNTEAFF
TRBD2	TRBV24-1	TRBJ2-1	.	TGTGCCACCAGTGATGGGGGGACTAGCGGGAGCCTGAGCTCCTACAATGAGCAGTTCTTC	CATSDGGTSGSLSSYNEQFF
.	TRBV7-8	TRBJ2-3	many	TGTGCCAGCAGCCCGGGGCGAGGGCAAGATACGCAGTATTTT	CASSPGRGQDTQYF
.	TRBV6-1	TRBJ2-1	many	TGTGCCAGCAAAGTGAACAATGAGCAGTTCTTC	CASKVNNEQFF
TRBD1	TRBV4-1	TRBJ2-2	many	TGCGCCAGCAGCCCACGTCCCGGGACAGGGACCGGGGAGCTGTTTTTT	CASSPRPGTGTGELFF
.	TRBV10-1	TRBJ2-2	few	TGCGCCAGCAGTGAGACAGCCACCGGGGAGCTGTTTTTT	CASSETATGELFF
.	TRBV20-1	TRBJ1-5	many	TGCAGTGCTACCTCTACCGAAACCATCAGCCCCCAGCATTTT	CSATSTETISPQHF
.	TRBV7-9	TRBJ2-1	many	TGTGCCAGCAGCTTAGTTTCGGCTAGTCCCCACAATGAGCAGTTCTTC	CASSLVSASPHNEQFF
.	TRBV6-2/TRBV6-3	TRBJ2-4	many	TGTGCCAGCAGTTCGGGAGTCAAAAACATTCAGTACTTC	CASSSGVKNIQYF
.	TRBV7-2	TRBJ2-2	few	TGTGCCAGCAGCCCCGTTGCGGGACGAAACACCGGGGAGCTGTTTTTT	CASSPVAGRNTGELFF
.	TRBV4-3	TRBJ1-6	many	TGCGCCAGCAGCCAAGTGCCAGTACCCAATTCACCCCTCCACTTT	CASSQVPVPNSPLHF
.	TRBV21-1	TRBJ2-1	few	TGTGCCAGCAGCAAAGCGGCCCCGGACGGTTACAATGAGCAGTTCTTC	CASSKAAPDGYNEQFF
.	TRBV12-5	TRBJ1-2	many	TGTGCTAGTGGTAGCATTGGCACGGATCGCTACACCTTC	CASGSIGTDRYTF
.	TRBV5-1	TRBJ2-2	.	TGCGCCAGCGGGCCAAGGTTGAGGGAGCCTAACACCGGGGAGCTGTTTTTT	CASGPRLREPNTGELFF
TRBD1	TRBV6-1	TRBJ2-5	many	TGTGCCAGCAGGACCACAGGGGCTGGAGAGACCCAGTACTTC	CASRTTGAGETQYF
.	TRBV5-1	TRBJ2-7	many	TGCGCCAGCAACAGGGATAACGGCGAGCAGTACTTC	CASNRDNGEQYF
TRBD2	TRBV11-2	TRBJ2-1	few	TGTGCCAGCAGCCCTACAAGGGGGACTAGCGTTAATGAGCAGTTCTTC	CASSPTRGTSVNEQFF
.	TRBV15	TRBJ2-7	many	TGTGCCACCAGCAAAGGCGGAACAGGGTCCGACGAGCAGTACTTC	CATSKGGTGSDEQYF
TRBD1	TRBV5-1	TRBJ2-6	many	TGCGCCAGCAGAACAGGGGGCTCTGGGGCCAACGTCCTGACTTTC	CASRTGGSGANVLTF
TRBD1	TRBV6-2/TRBV6-3	TRBJ2-3	many	TGTGCCAGCAGCCTTTGGGGACAGCGGACTTACACAGATACGCAGTATTTT	CASSLWGQRTYTDTQYF
.	TRBV3-1	TRBJ1-6	many	TGTGCCAGCAGCCAAGGGGCCAGGCAAAATTCACCCCTCCACTTT	CASSQGARQNSPLHF
.	TRBV12-5	TRBJ2-2	.	TGTGCTAGTGGTTTAGGGTCCAGGGCCTCGAACACCGGGGAGCTGTTTTTT	CASGLGSRASNTGELFF
.	TRBV5-1	TRBJ2-7	many	TGCGCCAGCAGCTTGGACGGGGTACCCTACGAGCAGTACTTC	CASSLDGVPYEQYF
TRBD1	TRBV9	TRBJ2-7	many	TGTGCCAGCAGCGCCCGGGACAGGGTCTACGAGCAGTACTTC	CASSARDRVYEQYF
.	TRBV11-3	TRBJ2-2	.	TGTGCCAGCAGCTTACACACCCAAGCGGTGAACACCGGGGAGCTGTTTTTT	CASSLHTQAVNTGELFF
.	TRBV2	TRBJ2-1	many	TGTGCCAGCAGTGTCTATGGGCTCTCGTACAATGAGCAGTTCTTC	CASSVYGLSYNEQFF
.	TRBV3-1	TRBJ2-1	many	TGTGCCAGCAGCCCCTGGACGGCGTTTTACAATGAGCAGTTCTTC	CASSPWTAFYNEQFF
.	TRBV12-3/TRBV12-4	TRBJ2-5	.	TGTGCCAGCAGTTTGATAGACAGCCCCCTTTGGACCCAGTACTTC	CASSLIDSPLWTQYF
.	TRBV20-1	TRBJ2-1	many	TGCAGTGCTAGTTATGGCGAACCCTACAATGAGCAGTTCTTC	CSASYGEPYNEQFF
.	TRBV3-1	TRBJ1-4	many	TGTGCCAGCACCGCAGGGGAGGAAAAACTGTTTTTT	CASTAGEEKLFF
TRBD1	TRBV25-1	TRBJ1-2	.	TGTGCCAGCAGTGATCTGACAGGGGCCTATGGCTACACCTTC	CASSDLTGAYGYTF